A selection of T cell receptor beta chains follows, all from one sample in a study of Ad26.COV2.S vaccination and SARS-CoV-2 variants. Clones were sequenced by immunoSEQ multiplex PCR, and TCRdb holds only the in-frame ones, with some missing. The data show about 280,000 clones, around 87% seen once. The specimen comprised peripheral blood, sampled in a trial of Ad26.COV2.S vaccine versus placebo. These receptors all stem from a person aged 18-65 years who received the Ad26.COV2.S COVID-19 vaccine or a placebo. Each CDR3 is given with its conserved first and last residue. D genes are given only for firm matches. Where a row states a size, it is once, few, many or the class of an expanded clone; other rows omit it.

cdr3_aa cdr3_nt j_call d_call clone_size v_call
CASNRDRTEAFF TGTGCCAGCAACCGGGACAGGACTGAAGCTTTCTTT TRBJ1-1 TRBD1 once TRBV2
CASSPTGVTDTQYF TGTGCCAGCTCACCAACGGGGGTTACAGATACGCAGTATTTT TRBJ2-3 - once TRBV18
CAWRRGPLGEQYF TGTGCCTGGAGGAGGGGACCCCTCGGGGAGCAGTACTTC TRBJ2-7 - - TRBV30
CASSPPARGSTEAFF TGTGCCAGCAGCCCACCCGCCAGGGGAAGCACTGAAGCTTTCTTT TRBJ1-1 - once TRBV5-4
CASGGLGETQYF TGTGCCAGCGGGGGCCTTGGGGAGACCCAGTACTTC TRBJ2-5 - - TRBV6-5
CASSQAPDRVGEQYF TGTGCCAGCAGCCAAGCCCCGGACAGGGTCGGCGAGCAGTACTTC TRBJ2-7 TRBD1 - TRBV5-8
CASSLVSTGTSYEQYF TGTGCCAGCAGCTTAGTTTCGACAGGGACTTCCTACGAGCAGTACTTC TRBJ2-7 - - TRBV7-2
CASSVSGRAGETQYF TGTGCCAGCAGCGTTAGCGGGAGGGCCGGGGAGACCCAGTACTTC TRBJ2-5 TRBD2 - TRBV9
CASSDYYSNEQFF TGTGCCAGCAGCGACTACTACTCCAATGAGCAGTTCTTC TRBJ2-1 - - TRBV7-2
CAKEGGPLGETQYF TGTGCTAAAGAGGGAGGACCTTTAGGGGAGACCCAGTACTTC TRBJ2-5 - - TRBV30
CASSFSGLRTDTQYF TGTGCCAGCAGTTTTAGCGGCCTTCGCACAGATACGCAGTATTTT TRBJ2-3 - - TRBV27
CASKAGNQPQHF TGTGCCAGTAAAGCTGGCAATCAGCCCCAGCATTTT TRBJ1-5 - few TRBV19
CASSPCDLGGQGSETQYF TGTGCCAGCAGCCCATGTGACTTGGGGGGACAGGGGTCGGAGACCCAGTACTTC TRBJ2-5 - once TRBV21-1
CASSGDRASGEQFF TGTGCCAGCAGTGGGGACAGGGCTTCAGGTGAGCAGTTCTTC TRBJ2-1 TRBD1 - TRBV2
CASSQGVRTEAFF TGTGCCAGCAGCCAGGGGGTTCGGACTGAAGCTTTCTTT TRBJ1-1 TRBD1 - TRBV2
CASSLQGSGSPLHF TGCGCCAGCAGTTTACAGGGGTCTGGTTCACCCCTCCACTTT TRBJ1-6 TRBD1 - TRBV4-3
CASSFEGFTDTQYF TGTGCCAGCAGCTTCGAGGGGTTCACAGATACGCAGTATTTT TRBJ2-3 - - TRBV7-3
CASQGTGVNEKLFF TGTGCCAGCCAGGGTACAGGGGTTAATGAAAAACTGTTTTTT TRBJ1-4 TRBD1 - TRBV27
CASSSGTPNGYNEQFF TGTGCCAGTAGTTCGGGCACCCCAAATGGTTACAATGAGCAGTTCTTC TRBJ2-1 - - TRBV19
CASSRDSNSPLHF TGTGCCAGCTCGCGGGACAGCAATTCACCCCTCCACTTT TRBJ1-6 TRBD1 - TRBV18
CASIPIGPTSYNEQFF TGTGCCAGCATCCCCATCGGGCCCACATCCTACAATGAGCAGTTCTTC TRBJ2-1 - - TRBV7-9
CASSLRPDNEKLFF TGCGCCAGCAGCTTAAGGCCTGATAATGAAAAACTGTTTTTT TRBJ1-4 - - TRBV5-1
CASSSLNRGTGELFF TGTGCCAGCAGCTCTTTGAACAGGGGCACCGGGGAGCTGTTTTTT TRBJ2-2 TRBD1 - TRBV5-4
CASSSVGNEQFF TGTGCCAGCAGTTCCGTGGGGAATGAGCAGTTCTTC TRBJ2-1 - - TRBV27
CASSRLAGGASSYNEQFF TGCGCCAGCAGCCGACTAGCGGGAGGGGCCAGCTCCTACAATGAGCAGTTCTTC TRBJ2-1 TRBD2 - TRBV5-1
CASSLAPGGQETQYF TGTGCTAGCAGCTTAGCACCGGGGGGACAAGAGACCCAGTACTTC TRBJ2-5 TRBD2 - TRBV7-7
CASSIGVQRETQYF TGTGCCAGTAGTATCGGGGTCCAGCGAGAGACCCAGTACTTC TRBJ2-5 - - TRBV19
CASSQDRLGAYEQYF TGTGCCAGCAGCCAAGACAGGCTCGGAGCCTACGAGCAGTACTTC TRBJ2-7 - - TRBV3-1/TRBV3-2
CASSLGRMNTEAFF TGTGCCAGCAGTTTAGGGCGGATGAACACTGAAGCTTTCTTT TRBJ1-1 - - TRBV27
CASSLDRGLAFF TGTGCCAGCTCACTGGACAGGGGATTGGCTTTCTTT TRBJ1-1 TRBD1 - TRBV18
CASSQGQTYEQYF TGCGCCAGCAGTCAGGGACAGACCTACGAGCAGTACTTC TRBJ2-7 TRBD1 once TRBV10-2
CSVEGGTSLTYNEQFF TGCAGCGTTGAAGGGGGGACTAGCCTCACCTACAATGAGCAGTTCTTC TRBJ2-1 TRBD2 - TRBV29-1
CASGLSEYNEQFF TGTGCTAGTGGTTTGTCGGAATACAATGAGCAGTTCTTC TRBJ2-1 - once TRBV12-5
CASSSSRTDPTDTQYF TGTGCCAGCAGCTCCTCGCGGACGGACCCGACAGATACGCAGTATTTT TRBJ2-3 - - TRBV7-9
CASSLAWDSKSSYEQYF TGTGCCAGCAGTTTGGCTTGGGACTCCAAGAGCTCCTACGAGCAGTACTTC TRBJ2-7 - - TRBV28
CASSYRGRGNTGELFF TGTGCCAGCAGTTACAGGGGCCGGGGGAACACCGGGGAGCTGTTTTTT TRBJ2-2 - - TRBV6-2/TRBV6-3
CASSRDRNYGYTF TGTGCCAGCAGCCGAGACAGGAACTATGGCTACACCTTC TRBJ1-2 - - TRBV3-1/TRBV3-2
CASSLEWADRGYGYTF TGCGCCAGCAGCTTGGAATGGGCGGACAGGGGCTATGGCTACACCTTC TRBJ1-2 TRBD1 - TRBV5-1
CAWRGLAVNTGELFF TGTGCCTGGAGGGGACTAGCGGTTAACACCGGGGAGCTGTTTTTT TRBJ2-2 TRBD2 - TRBV30
CASSVGSGRISYGYTF TGTGCCAGCAGCGTAGGTTCAGGGCGTATTAGCTATGGCTACACCTTC TRBJ1-2 - - TRBV9
CAWSVFGGGAGETQYF TGTGCCTGGAGTGTATTCGGAGGGGGAGCGGGGGAGACCCAGTACTTC TRBJ2-5 - - TRBV30
CASSSNRGLNTEAFF TGTGCCAGCAGCTCCAACAGGGGCCTGAACACTGAAGCTTTCTTT TRBJ1-1 TRBD1 - TRBV11-2
CASSDGRTGVYQQYF TGTGCCAGCAGTGACGGGAGGACAGGGGTTTATCAGCAGTACTTC TRBJ2-7 TRBD1 - TRBV6-4
CASSLPGPPEKLFF TGTGCCAGCAGCTTACCCGGGCCTCCCGAAAAACTGTTTTTT TRBJ1-4 - - TRBV7-2
CAWETGLNSPLHF TGTGCCTGGGAGACAGGCTTAAATTCACCCCTCCACTTT TRBJ1-6 - - TRBV30
CASRGPINTGELFF TGTGCCAGCAGGGGACCGATTAACACCGGGGAGCTGTTTTTT TRBJ2-2 - - TRBV6-5
CASSLLPSNYGYTF TGTGCCAGCAGCTTACTACCTTCCAACTATGGCTACACCTTC TRBJ1-2 - - TRBV5-4
CASSPTRTHGYTF TGTGCCAGCAGCCCGACCCGCACCCATGGCTACACCTTC TRBJ1-2 - once TRBV5-5
CASSDTAGQETQYF TGTGCCAGCAGTGACACAGCGGGCCAAGAGACCCAGTACTTC TRBJ2-5 - - TRBV2
CASSPAATYEQYF TGTGCCAGCAGCCCCGCCGCCACCTACGAGCAGTACTTC TRBJ2-7 - - TRBV7-2
CASSLAMGNNEQYF TGTGCCAGCAGCTTGGCGATGGGAAATAATGAGCAGTACTTC TRBJ2-7 - - TRBV5-8
CASSPPQGNTEAFF TGTGCCAGCAGTCCCCCCCAGGGGAACACTGAAGCTTTCTTT TRBJ1-1 - - TRBV28
CASTSGEMGGYTF TGTGCCAGCACCTCCGGAGAGATGGGAGGCTACACCTTC TRBJ1-2 - - TRBV12-3/TRBV12-4